This TCR beta chain was captured in a study of T cell repertoires in cytomegalovirus infection. At the level of the study: The public TCR beta signatures pointed to both CMV infection and matching HLA type.

TCRdb analysed the reads with MiXCR anew, one entry per CDR3 protein. The sample includes some 480,000 distinct CDR3 sequences, 25% to 35% of them seen just once. Of note for this clonotype: Its antigen is unknown.

The germline CDR1 and CDR2 sequences are SGHTA and FQGNSA. Trimming pared 3 bases from V and 2 bases from J, leaving 10 bases between. The CDR3 is 14 amino acids. The source of this sequence is a human donor in good health (CMV status not recorded). Some clones in this sample may be carry-over from other donors' samples. The chain is built from TRBV7-2 and TRBJ2-5; no firm D call. The material was cultured PBMCs, obtained from culture after CMV antigen stimulation. The CDR3 here is CASSFAQNQETQYF. CDR3 DNA: TGTGCCAGCAGCTTTGCCCAGAATCAAGAGACCCAGTACTTC.